The TCR beta chain described here comes from a study of cytomegalovirus exposure and HLA in healthy donors. Unmatched junction bases numbered 10, after V lost 5 bases and J lost 7 bases. CDR3 size: 13 residues. Germline V gene lookup returns CDR1 GTSNPN and CDR2 SVGIG (reference sequence). The PCR had 60 Vbeta and 13 Jbeta primers. Repertoires were generated with immunoSEQ multiplex PCR, while TCRdb's copy carries only in-frame clones and drops some. The sample has around 70,000 clones, less than 70% seen once. This receptor was obtained from a man aged 25-40 years in good health and CMV-seronegative. Sequenced sample: PBMCs. This chain connects TRBV30 to TRBJ1-2; 7 bases line up with TRBD1. CDR3 loop: CAWLKGTVFGYTF. The CDR3 DNA reads TGTGCCTGGCTCAAGGGGACAGTCTTTGGCTACACCTTC.